The rows below give T cell receptor beta chains drawn from one sample of a study of breast tumors, draining lymph nodes, adjacent tissues. TCRdb itself ran the multiplex PCR reads through MiXCR, one entry per CDR3 protein. The sample has around 140,000 distinct CDR3 sequences; about 33% are singletons. Sequencing was performed on axillary lymph node tissue. The receptor source for this set is a female donor with breast cancer. Some clones in this sample may be carry-over from other donors' samples. CDR3s leave out the opening cysteine and the closing phenylalanine or tryptophan. Fields, in order: CDR3 protein, J gene, V gene.

ATSDPGGGGTDTQY | TRBJ2-3 | TRBV24-1
ASSLGAAQETQY | TRBJ2-5 | TRBV5-1
ASRQGAGYGYT | TRBJ1-2 | TRBV2
ASSILTGGLGTEAF | TRBJ1-1 | TRBV19
ATSRDQGTFNEKLF | TRBJ1-4 | TRBV15
ASSTFAGGGYNEQS | TRBJ2-1 | TRBV19
ATSDQAVSTDTQY | TRBJ2-3 | TRBV24-1
ASSEKGGQSNEKLF | TRBJ1-4 | TRBV27
ASRSQGAGGGYT | TRBJ1-2 | TRBV12-3/TRBV12-4
SARRIGSGDTQY | TRBJ2-3 | TRBV20-1
ASSEGTSRNEQF | TRBJ2-1 | TRBV2
ASSSSAYNEQF | TRBJ2-1 | TRBV7-9
ASSGGFPSYEQY | TRBJ2-7 | TRBV2
ASSNRQGAPGYGYT | TRBJ1-2 | TRBV7-2
ASRGMVGEKLF | TRBJ1-4 | TRBV2
ASSPQTGLNTGELF | TRBJ2-2 | TRBV9
ASSWGRTGVALPLH | TRBJ1-6 | TRBV7-9
ASSMKRGPKNEQF | TRBJ2-1 | TRBV19
ASSLNPLGIDTQY | TRBJ2-3 | TRBV7-3
ASSYSNGRNEQF | TRBJ2-1 | TRBV6-6
AWSRDRGTDTQY | TRBJ2-3 | TRBV30
ASREFDEKLF | TRBJ1-4 | TRBV7-9
ASSQGQLEQF | TRBJ2-1 | TRBV18
ANAQRVYQETQY | TRBJ2-5 | TRBV12-3/TRBV12-4
ASSLNLGQGVCDGYT | TRBJ1-2 | TRBV18
ASRTGGSRGQF | TRBJ2-1 | TRBV12-3/TRBV12-4
ASKIQGDTGTYNYGYT | TRBJ1-2 | TRBV2
ASSLRALAKNIQY | TRBJ2-4 | TRBV4-1
ASSEDGKMRHGYI | TRBJ1-2 | TRBV2
ASSLAPGGTEAF | TRBJ1-1 | TRBV7-2
SARDRAMNTEAF | TRBJ1-1 | TRBV20-1
ASSSTLAGTDTQY | TRBJ2-3 | TRBV7-3
ASSKNQRGSRETQY | TRBJ2-5 | TRBV7-8
ASSFWGQDQPQH | TRBJ1-5 | TRBV12-3/TRBV12-4
SARRGGGYYEQY | TRBJ2-7 | TRBV20-1
ASSSGLAGGLF | TRBJ1-4 | TRBV7-8
ASSVTVNQPQH | TRBJ1-5 | TRBV7-2
AWGQSGQPQH | TRBJ1-5 | TRBV30
ASSPTGGPSYNEKLF | TRBJ1-4 | TRBV7-9
ASTIQAFSGNTIY | TRBJ1-3 | TRBV12-3/TRBV12-4
ASSLTGEPPLH | TRBJ1-6 | TRBV7-9
ASTLGGGPNTGELF | TRBJ2-2 | TRBV5-1
SARPVGAANTGELS | TRBJ2-2 | TRBV20-1
ASSLGGQVIGTQY | TRBJ2-3 | TRBV12-3/TRBV12-4
SARRRSSYNSPLH | TRBJ1-6 | TRBV20-1
ASSLGAYTGELF | TRBJ2-2 | TRBV7-2
SVAEPNYGYT | TRBJ1-2 | TRBV29-1
ASSLGSVPSGNTIY | TRBJ1-3 | TRBV18
AGSYVRGGLSGTEAF | TRBJ1-1 | TRBV6-5
ASSLMEDYGYT | TRBJ1-2 | TRBV12-3/TRBV12-4
ASSSYTSSGNT | TRBJ1-2 | TRBV5-6
ASRLSGTRASPLH | TRBJ1-6 | TRBV5-1
ASSLVGGGSDNEQF | TRBJ2-1 | TRBV7-9
SARRQIEGKLF | TRBJ1-4 | TRBV20-1
SVSSGGPAAF | TRBJ1-1 | TRBV20-1
ASSPAAGENSPLH | TRBJ1-6 | TRBV18
SARDSGGGYT | TRBJ1-2 | TRBV20-1